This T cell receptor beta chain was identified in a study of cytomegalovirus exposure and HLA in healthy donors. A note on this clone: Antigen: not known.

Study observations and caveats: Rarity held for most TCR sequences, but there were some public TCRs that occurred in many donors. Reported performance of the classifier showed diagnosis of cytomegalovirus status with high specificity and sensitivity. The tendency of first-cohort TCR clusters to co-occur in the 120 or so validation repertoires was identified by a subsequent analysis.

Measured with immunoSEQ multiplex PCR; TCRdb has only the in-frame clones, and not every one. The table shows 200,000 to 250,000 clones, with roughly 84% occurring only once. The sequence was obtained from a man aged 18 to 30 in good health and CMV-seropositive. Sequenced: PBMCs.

CDR3 loop: CASSYDRETDTQYF. CDR3 coding DNA: TGTGCCAGCAGTTACGACAGGGAAACAGATACGCAGTATTTT. The rearrangement joins TRBV6-6 to TRBJ2-3, with TRBD1 matching over 7 bases. The CDR3 is made up of 14 amino acids. J lost 3 bases, V lost 2 bases, and 2 bases had no gene match. The germline V gene encodes CDR1 MNHNY and CDR2 SVGAGI (reference sequence).